The 30 T cell receptor beta chains below all came from one sample that was sequenced in a study of blood T cell repertoires in COVID-19. Sequencing used immunoSEQ multiplex PCR; TCRdb keeps in-frame clones, though not all of them. The table shows roughly 40,000 clones, with more than 75% occurring only once. The sequenced sample was peripheral blood. Receptors were obtained from a woman aged 70 to 79 in a cohort sampled during active COVID-19.

The genes are TRBV6-5 and TRBJ1-1; 11 nucleotides match TRBD1. Germline trimming cut 4 bases from V and 2 bases from J; bases unmatched to any gene: 3. The V gene's germline CDR1 is MNHEY and CDR2 SVGAGI. CDR3 size: 15 residues. The CDR3 here is CASSLGQGGNTEAFF. DNA of the CDR3: TGTGCCAGCAGTTTGGGACAGGGGGGTAACACTGAAGCTTTCTTT.

V gene TRBV6-5 combines with J gene TRBJ1-6, with D possibly matching TRBD1 (5 bases). Trimming left V 8 bases short and J 11 bases short, with 13 bases between. This CDR3 spans 12 amino acids. Looked up from germline, CDR1 is MNHEY and CDR2 is SVGAGI. CDR3 DNA: TGTGCCAGCCGCTGGCGGGGGGCACCCCTCCACTTT. Amino acid sequence: CASRWRGAPLHF.

V usage is TRBV5-1 and J usage is TRBJ2-1; D possibly corresponds to TRBD2 (6 bases). The V end lost 0 bases, the J end lost 4 bases, and 11 bases lay between the germline ends. This CDR3 is built from 15 residues. The germline gives CDR1 SGHRS, CDR2 YFSETQ. This CDR3 is CASSLEAGLYNEQFF. CDR3 DNA sequence: TGCGCCAGCAGCTTGGAGGCGGGATTGTACAATGAGCAGTTCTTC.

J is TRBJ2-1 and V is TRBV10-3; D might be TRBD2 (5 bases). The V and J ends lost 9 bases and 6 bases respectively, with 12 bases between them. Looked up from germline, CDR1 is ENHRY and CDR2 is SYGVKD. The CDR3 runs to 12 residues. The CDR3 DNA follows: TGTGCCATAACGGGGTTTCGCAATGAGCAGTTCTTC. As protein: CAITGFRNEQFF.

This clone was recorded a few times. The chain carries TRBV4-3 and TRBJ2-3, with D tentatively TRBD2 (5 bases). Trimming took off 3 bases at V and 5 bases at J, with 12 bases between the two ends. From germline, CDR1 is LGHNA and CDR2 YSLEER. The CDR3 extends over 14 amino acids. DNA of the CDR3: TGCGCCAGCAGCCAGGGTACCCGGGGAGATACGCAGTATTTT. It translates to CASSQGTRGDTQYF.

This chain connects TRBV6-2 or TRBV6-3 to TRBJ2-3; a possible D gene is TRBD2 (5 bases). The CDR3 runs to 15 residues. Looked up from germline, CDR1 is MNHEY and CDR2 is SVGEGT. Deletions cut 2 bases from V and 0 bases from J, with 9 bases between. CDR3 amino acids: CASSYKQRSTDTQYF. CDR3 DNA sequence: TGTGCCAGCAGTTACAAGCAGCGGAGCACAGATACGCAGTATTTT.

This chain links TRBV20-1 with TRBJ2-1; 12 bases agree with TRBD2. The length of the CDR3 is 16 residues. CDR1 and CDR2 (germline): DFQATT, SNEGSKA (reference sequence). The J segment lost 7 bases and the V segment lost 3 bases, leaving 10 bases of the junction unmatched. CDR3 residues: CSASTPSGRAKNEQFF. As DNA, the CDR3 is TGCAGTGCTAGTACCCCTAGCGGGAGGGCGAAAAATGAGCAGTTCTTC.

The CDR3 DNA sequence: TGCGCCAGCAGCTTGGACACAGCAGTCTATGGCTACACCTTC. Translation: CASSLDTAVYGYTF. This chain links TRBV5-1 with TRBJ1-2, with unresolved D. V was pared by 0 bases and J by 4 bases, with 10 bases between. Per germline, CDR1 SGHRS and CDR2 YFSETQ. This CDR3 is 14 amino acids long.

This rearrangement joins TRBV7-6 to TRBJ1-6; D is unresolved. The CDR3 covers 16 residues. Trimming cost V 2 bases and J 4 bases, with 12 bases left between them. CDR1 is SGHVS, CDR2 FNYEAQ, per germline. This chain's CDR3 is CASSLNPTAYNSPLHF. DNA of the CDR3: TGTGCCAGCAGCTTAAACCCCACAGCTTATAATTCACCCCTCCACTTT.

The chain uses TRBV10-3 and TRBJ2-1; 7 nucleotides agree with TRBD2. The V gene end was trimmed by 3 bases and the J gene end by 7 bases; junction bases not matched to a gene: 9. Germline assignment: CDR1 ENHRY and CDR2 SYGVKD. The CDR3 has 15 amino acids. CDR3 nucleotides: TGTGCCATCAGTGACATGGGGGAGGGCGGGAATGAGCAGTTCTTC. Translated: CAISDMGEGGNEQFF.

This clone was picked up a small number of times. V and J are TRBV11-2 and TRBJ1-2; TRBD1 is a possible D gene (6 bases). Germline V gives CDR1 SGHAT, CDR2 FQNNGV. This CDR3 is built from 13 residues. Trimming took 4 bases from V and 6 from J, leaving 12 bases between them. The chain's CDR3 is CASSSGAGDGYTF. The CDR3 coding sequence is TGTGCCAGCAGCTCGGGCGCAGGGGATGGCTACACCTTC.

This clone appeared a few times. V is TRBV11-2 and J is TRBJ1-6, with D unresolved. Trimming removed 5 bases at V and 8 bases at J, with 7 bases between. Germline-derived CDR1 and CDR2 are SGHAT and FQNNGV. This CDR3 spans 12 amino acids. The CDR3, as DNA: TGTGCCAGCAGCGCGCCTTATTCACCCCTCCACTTT. Translation gives CASSAPYSPLHF.

This chain connects TRBV6-5 to TRBJ2-7; weak D call: TRBD1 (5 bases). In germline, CDR1 is MNHEY, CDR2 SVGAGI. V lost 2 bases to trimming and J lost 6 bases, with 11 bases between them. This CDR3 is built from 13 residues. CDR3 DNA sequence: TGTGCCAGCAGTTACCGCCCAGGGTTCGAGCAGTACTTC. As protein: CASSYRPGFEQYF.

The rearrangement joins TRBV11-1 to TRBJ1-6, with 9 positions matching TRBD1. Germline V gives CDR1 SGHAT, CDR2 FQDESV (reference sequence). V shed 5 bases, J shed 7 bases, and the junction held 3 bases outside the gene matches. This CDR3 has 14 amino acids. The CDR3: CASSLGQGNSPLHF. The CDR3 region has the DNA TGTGCCAGCAGCCTGGGACAGGGAAATTCACCCCTCCACTTT. Full variable domain (rest looked up from reference TRBV11-1 and TRBJ1-6): EAEVAQSPRYKITEKSQAVAFWCDPISGHATLYWYRQILGQGPELLVQFQDESVVDDSQLPKDRFSAERLKGVDSTLKIQPAELGDSAMYLCASSLGQGNSPLHFGNGTRLTVT.

The DNA of the CDR3 is TGTGCCAGCACCAGGACAGCATCGAATGAAAAACTGTTTTTT. The encoded protein is CASTRTASNEKLFF. V is TRBV27 and J is TRBJ1-4; TRBD1 might be the D (6 bases). CDR1 is MNHEY, CDR2 SMNVEV, per germline (reference sequence). V gave up 7 bases and J gave up 5 bases, with 14 bases separating them. CDR3 length equals 14 residues.

The genes are TRBV21-1 and TRBJ2-2; the table's D call of TRBD2 was not tested on the DNA. TRBV21-1 is tagged as a pseudogene. The CDR3 loop spans 19 amino acids. CDR3 amino acids: CASSKGGLAGGINTGELFF. Here the CDR3 DNA reads TGTGCCAGCAGCAAAGGCGGACTAGCGGGAGGGATAAACACCGGGGAGCTGTTTTTT.

The chain combines TRBV11-2 with TRBJ1-1, with D maybe TRBD1 (6 bases). This CDR3 has 15 amino acids. Germline values: CDR1 SGHAT, CDR2 FQNNGV. With 1 base removed from V and 4 bases from J, the gap between germline ends came to 13 bases. The CDR3 DNA sequence: TGTGCCAGCAGCTTAGCCCTCAGGGGTGGCACTGAAGCTTTCTTT. Translated: CASSLALRGGTEAFF. Full variable domain (outside the CDR3, taken from reference TRBV11-2 and TRBJ1-1): EAGVAQSPRYKIIEKRQSVAFWCNPISGHATLYWYQQILGQGPKLLIQFQNNGVVDDSQLPKDRFSAERLKGVDSTLKIQPAKLEDSAVYLCASSLALRGGTEAFFGQGTRLTVV.

The chain carries TRBV5-6 and TRBJ2-7, with unresolved D. Germline lookup yields CDR1 SGHDT and CDR2 YYEEEE. CDR3 length: 15 residues. Trimming removed 0 bases from V and 0 bases from J, with 10 bases in between. The CDR3 sequence is CASSLAASSSYEQYF. CDR3 nucleotides: TGTGCCAGCAGCTTGGCCGCGTCGAGCTCCTACGAGCAGTACTTC.

This rearrangement joins TRBV5-5 to TRBJ2-3, with 7 bases that match TRBD1. The CDR3 runs to 15 residues. V shed 4 bases, J shed 3 bases, and the junction held 8 bases outside the gene matches. Germline V gene lookup returns CDR1 SGHKS and CDR2 YYEKEE (reference sequence). This chain's CDR3 is CASSRVGTETDTQYF. CDR3 nucleotides: TGTGCCAGCAGCCGGGTAGGGACAGAAACAGATACGCAGTATTTT.

This chain uses TRBV18 with TRBJ1-2; 9 positions agree with TRBD1. J gave up 8 bases and V 3 bases, and 7 bases lay outside the gene matches. In germline, CDR1 is KGHSH, CDR2 LQKENI. The CDR3 has 14 amino acids. The CDR3 region is CASSPFGTGNGYTF. DNA of the CDR3: TGTGCCAGCTCACCGTTCGGGACAGGGAACGGCTACACCTTC.

The rearrangement joins TRBV2 to TRBJ1-5; no clear D gene. Trimming cost V 1 base and J 4 bases, with 11 bases left between them. Per germline, CDR1 SNHLY and CDR2 FYNNEI. The CDR3 consists of 15 residues. The chain's CDR3 is CASSEVSTRNQPQHF. Written as DNA, the CDR3 is TGTGCCAGCAGTGAAGTTTCGACTAGGAATCAGCCCCAGCATTTT.

The chain combines TRBV7-9 with TRBJ2-3; possible D gene TRBD2, 6 bases. V dropped 1 base and J dropped 1 base, with 9 bases sitting between them. Germline V gene lookup returns CDR1 SEHNR and CDR2 FQNEAQ (reference sequence). The CDR3 sequence is 15 residues long. This CDR3 is CASSLVLAGTDTQYF. The CDR3 nucleotides read TGTGCCAGCAGCTTAGTTTTAGCGGGCACAGATACGCAGTATTTT.

The chain carries TRBV28 and TRBJ1-6, with 7 bases that match TRBD1. The V gene end was trimmed by 1 base and the J gene end by 6 bases; junction bases not matched to a gene: 6. The germline V gene has CDR1 MDHEN and CDR2 SYDVKM. CDR3 length: 16 amino acids. This CDR3 is CASSLYRGEINSPLHF. The CDR3 DNA follows: TGTGCCAGCAGTTTATACAGGGGTGAGATTAATTCACCCCTCCACTTT.

The chain links TRBV5-1 to TRBJ2-2; 12 bases map to TRBD2. Germline lookup yields CDR1 SGHRS and CDR2 YFSETQ. The CDR3 consists of 17 residues. V shed 4 bases, J shed 3 bases, and the junction held 7 bases outside the gene matches. CDR3: CASSRGTSGLDTGELFF. The CDR3 nucleotides are TGCGCCAGCAGCCGCGGGACTAGCGGGCTTGACACCGGGGAGCTGTTTTTT.

This chain uses TRBV2 with TRBJ2-1; 12 bases map to TRBD2. With 6 bases clipped from V and 9 bases from J, the junction kept 6 bases outside the gene matches. The CDR3 is 14 residues long. Per the germline V gene, CDR1 is SNHLY and CDR2 is FYNNEI. CDR3 sequence: CASRTSGSSSEQFF. The CDR3 DNA follows: TGTGCCAGCAGGACTAGCGGGAGCTCAAGTGAGCAGTTCTTC.

V and J are TRBV20-1 and TRBJ1-5; 8 bases line up with TRBD1. CDR1 and CDR2 (germline): DFQATT, SNEGSKA (reference sequence). The V gene end was trimmed by 3 bases and the J gene end by 5 bases; junction bases not matched to a gene: 9. The CDR3 sequence is 15 residues long. Written as DNA, the CDR3 is TGCAGTGCTAGTCGTACAGGGGGGTCGGATCAGCCCCAGCATTTT. It yields the protein CSASRTGGSDQPQHF.

Sample share makes this clone medium-sized. The gene calls are TRBV6-5 and TRBJ1-2; possible D gene TRBD1, 6 bases. The germline CDR1 and CDR2 sequences are MNHEY and SVGAGI. Trimming left V 4 bases short and J 7 bases short, with 22 bases between. The CDR3 loop spans 16 amino acids. In DNA, the CDR3 is TGTGCCAGCAGTTGGGGAGGGGGGGTGGCGTTTCGTGGCTACACCTTC. Encoded protein: CASSWGGGVAFRGYTF.

The chain couples TRBV2 to TRBJ2-7, with a weak D call TRBD1 (5 bases). The germline V gene encodes CDR1 SNHLY and CDR2 FYNNEI. Deletions cut 9 bases from V and 6 bases from J, with 12 bases between. CDR3 length: 11 amino acids. CDR3: CARGPQGEQYF. For the CDR3, the DNA is TGTGCCAGAGGTCCCCAGGGCGAGCAGTACTTC.

The V gene is TRBV5-4, the J gene TRBJ2-3, with 10 bases matching TRBD2. The junction had 3 bases not matched to a gene; V was cut back by 0 bases and J by 2 bases. This CDR3 has 16 residues. The germline CDR1 and CDR2 sequences are SGHNT and YYREEE (reference sequence). The CDR3 protein is CASSLGSGGNTDTQYF. The CDR3 bases are TGTGCCAGCAGCTTGGGTAGCGGGGGGAACACAGATACGCAGTATTTT. The variable domain in full, with the rest retrieved from reference TRBV5-4 and TRBJ2-3, is ETGVTQSPTHLIKTRGQQVTLRCSSQSGHNTVSWYQQALGQGPQFIFQYYREEENGRGNFPPRFSGLQFPNYSSELNVNALELDDSALYLCASSLGSGGNTDTQYFGPGTRLTVL.

V and J are TRBV3-1 (or the pseudogene TRBV3-2) and TRBJ2-1; the match to TRBD2 covers 9 bases. V dropped 4 bases and J dropped 9; count of bases not matched to a gene: 10. Germline-derived CDR1 and CDR2 are LGHDT and YNNKEL (reference sequence). The CDR3 is 15 amino acids. This chain's CDR3 is CASSRRTSARGEQFF. CDR3 nucleotide sequence: TGTGCCAGCAGCCGAAGGACTAGCGCAAGGGGTGAGCAGTTCTTC.